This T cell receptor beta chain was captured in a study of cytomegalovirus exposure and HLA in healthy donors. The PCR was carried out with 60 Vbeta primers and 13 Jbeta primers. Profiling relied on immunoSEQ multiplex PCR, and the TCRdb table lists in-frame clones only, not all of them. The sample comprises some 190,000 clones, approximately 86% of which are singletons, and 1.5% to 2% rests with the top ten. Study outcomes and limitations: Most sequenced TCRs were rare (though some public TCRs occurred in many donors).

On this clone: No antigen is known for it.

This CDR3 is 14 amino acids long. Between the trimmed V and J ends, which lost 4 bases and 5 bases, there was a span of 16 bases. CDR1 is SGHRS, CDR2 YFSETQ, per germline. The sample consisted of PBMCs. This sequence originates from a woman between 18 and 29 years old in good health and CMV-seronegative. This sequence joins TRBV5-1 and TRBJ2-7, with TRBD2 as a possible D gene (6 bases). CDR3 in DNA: TGCGCCAGCAGCCCAGGGACTGACGTTGACGAGCAGTACTTC. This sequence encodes CASSPGTDVDEQYF. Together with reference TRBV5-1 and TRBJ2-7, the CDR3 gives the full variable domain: KAGVTQTPRYLIKTRGQQVTLSCSPISGHRSVSWYQQTPGQGLQFLFEYFSETQRNKGNFPGRFSGRQFSNSRSEMNVSTLELGDSALYLCASSPGTDVDEQYFGPGTRLTVT.